Sequencing of this T cell receptor (beta chain) was carried out in a study of blood T cell repertoires in COVID-19. At the level of the study: Spain, Italy and the United States supplied samples that represented acute and convalescent COVID-19. The analysed material was cDNA or gDNA that came from T cells, B-cell-depleted T cells, or PBMCs.

In the original processing: Amplification with reference gene primers provided the estimates of nucleated cell counts. TCRdb keeps only in-frame clones here, not all; method: immunoSEQ multiplex PCR. Clonal size and the V and J genes are those of that table, whereas D and trimming came from the DNA. This sample has some 97,000 clones; roughly 85% occur once, and the top ten carry roughly a third. CDR3 length: 13 residues. Trimming pared 5 bases from V and 5 bases from J, leaving 9 bases between. Germline assignment: CDR1 SGHAT and CDR2 FQNNGV. The clonotype was recovered from a man aged 65 to 85 with active or convalescent COVID-19. Sequenced material: peripheral blood. The chain joins TRBV11-2 to TRBJ2-2; D is possibly TRBD2 (6 bases). This chain's CDR3 is CASSLGGTGELFF. The CDR3, as DNA: TGTGCCAGCAGCCTAGGAGGGACCGGGGAGCTGTTTTTT.